This T cell receptor beta chain was sequenced during a study of T cells in Graves' hyperthyroidism and ophthalmopathy (dated by TCRdb to the late 2010s). Background for the entire study: Peripheral blood samples were taken at the time of initial diagnosis, prior to any treatment. Prospective prediction of ophthalmopathy was tested in an independent validation cohort of 18 to 20 hyperthyroidism patients and some 17 patients who later progressed to ophthalmopathy. A discovery cohort of fewer than 110 patients, about 43 with Graves' ophthalmopathy and about 60 with stable Graves' hyperthyroidism, was used to find distinguishing TCR V-J signatures. Thyroid tissue and blood T-cell repertoires from six Graves' hyperthyroidism patients were also compared in the study. After blood sampling, hyperthyroidism patients were treated with methimazole at a starting dose of 30 mg daily, and ophthalmopathy patients were treated with high-dose intravenous methylprednisolone. TCR Vbeta CDR3 sequencing of approximately 140 peripheral blood samples (roughly 43 ophthalmopathy, 70 to 85 hyperthyroidism and approximately 17 progressor patients) is reported in the paper. The roughly 90 discovery patients were divided at random into training and test sets in a 7:3 ratio. What the research found in general, with its limitations: A model built on a 13 V-J signature distinguished ophthalmopathy from stable hyperthyroidism, reaching about 88% sensitivity and around 82% specificity in cross-validation and 80%/75% in testing. Blood samples also contained most of the expanded thyroid clonotypes (frequency above 0.001), which suggests that blood repertoires may reflect thyroid immune responses. During validation, the model predicted progression to ophthalmopathy a median of approximately 7 months ahead of onset, with more than 60% sensitivity and 72% to 80% specificity. Sample size was not statistically predetermined, and investigators were not blinded to group allocation.

The germline V gene encodes CDR1 KGHDR and CDR2 SFDVKD. The CDR3 has 14 amino acids, counting the end cysteine and phenylalanine. The kept DNA is CDR3 alone, 42 bases in frame from the first base. V and J are truncated by 2 bases and 1 base respectively, leaving an intervening sequence of 5 bases. TCR beta CDR3 regions were amplified from RNA transcripts. The first round of RT-PCR for the TCR CDR3 was performed with the HTBI primer set and the Qiagen OneStep RT-PCR kit. A second multiplex PCR round built the libraries, followed by size selection and purification. Libraries were sequenced paired-end with 100 bp reads on an Illumina HiSeq2000. In the original analysis: Raw data were processed with SOAPnuke, discarding reads with adapters, uncalled bases, mean Phred below 15, or no exact constant-primer or identifier match. COPE v1.2.5 was used to merge the high-quality paired reads, and each unique nucleotide sequence was defined as a clonotype. MiTCR v1.1 was used to align the clonotypes against IMGT TRBV, TRBD and TRBJ reference segments. The analysis included only V-J combinations with a frequency above 0.0001, which together covered 99% to 99.2% of the repertoires. A TCS score was defined as the ratio between F50 (clonal expansion) and ExV (chaos), using BLOSUM62-based TCRdist between CDR3 peptides within each V-J. Welch's t-statistics and random forest reduced some 510 V-J features to roughly 13, which were used in a naive Bayes classifier (R e1071). The public reads were reprocessed in TCRdb via fastp at Q25 and MiXCR, keeping in-frame beta chains. Rows are combined by CDR3 protein, so each entry shows the most common genes and DNA. Here the V and J calls rest on TCRdb's processing, not on the authors' analysis. Within this sample are under 450,000 distinct CDR3 sequences, with about a sixth of them counted one time only. Clones ranked in the top ten supply about a third of the sample.

The hyperthyroidism patients were between 18 and 65 years old and newly diagnosed, with a disease duration of less than 2 months. Exclusion was applied to patients with uncontrolled infections, other autoimmune diseases, pregnancy or lactation. Diagnoses were based on clinical symptoms, serum thyroxine and TRAb, thyroid ultrasound and orbital computed tomography. Blood from progressor patients was drawn when they were first diagnosed with hyperthyroidism, before any ophthalmopathy symptoms appeared. Ficoll-Paque density gradient centrifugation was used to isolate PBMCs from 8.5 to 10 ml of fresh peripheral blood. Progressor patients were initially diagnosed with Graves' hyperthyroidism and developed ophthalmopathy during follow-up. Total RNA was extracted using Trizol reagent, and RNA quality was assessed on an Agilent 2100 Bioanalyzer. This clonotype was recorded many times. Its cognate antigen has yet to be identified. No base quality values were provided; no much bigger clone lies one nucleotide off.

The receptor chain draws on TRBV24-1 and TRBJ1-5; the D gene cannot be named for sure. Sequencing was done on a sample of blood. This TCR was sampled from a woman between 25 and 40 years old with Graves' hyperthyroidism that later progressed to Graves' ophthalmopathy. The nucleotide sequence reads TGTGCCACCAGTGATTCGGACAGCAATCAGCCCCAGCATTTT. It codes for CATSDSDSNQPQHF.